These 26 T cell receptor beta chains share one sample of origin, sequenced in a study of T cell responses to AZD1222 COVID-19 vaccine. The method was immunoSEQ multiplex PCR; TCRdb's version includes in-frame clones alone and lacks a portion of them. The repertoire holds about 150,000 clones, with roughly 90% as singletons. The sample in question was peripheral blood, obtained 28 days after the second AZD1222 dose. The receptors were sampled from an adult who received the AZD1222 COVID-19 vaccine.

CDR3 sequence (DNA): TGTGCCAGCAGCTTAGTTCAGGGCCAAGAGACCCAGTACTTC. Amino acid sequence: CASSLVQGQETQYF. The rearrangement uses TRBV7-2 and TRBJ2-5; possibly TRBD1 for D (5 bases). The CDR3 is 14 residues long. CDR1 is SGHTA and CDR2 is FQGNSA in the germline V gene. V was trimmed by 1 base and J by 1 base, leaving 7 bases between them.

V gene TRBV11-3 combines with J gene TRBJ1-1; possible D gene TRBD1, 6 bases. Deletions cut 4 bases from V and 8 bases from J, with 17 bases between. Germline values: CDR1 SGHNT, CDR2 YENEEA. This CDR3 is built from 14 residues. The CDR3 protein is CASSSSSVRGEAFF. The CDR3 DNA follows: TGTGCCAGCAGCTCCAGCTCTGTGAGGGGGGAAGCTTTCTTT. Complete variable domain (other parts from reference TRBV11-3 and TRBJ1-1): EAGVVQSPRYKIIEKKQPVAFWCNPISGHNTLYWYLQNLGQGPELLIRYENEEAVDDSQLPKDRFSAERLKGVDSTLKIQPAELGDSAVYLCASSSSSVRGEAFFGQGTRLTVV.

This clone occurred a few times. V and J are TRBV7-9 and TRBJ1-2; possibly TRBD1 for D (5 bases). This CDR3 comprises 13 residues. Germline V gene sequence: CDR1 SEHNR, CDR2 FQNEAQ (reference sequence). The germline V and J ends were trimmed by 3 bases and 6 bases, with 11 bases remaining between them. In DNA form, the CDR3 reads TGTGCCAGCAGCTTCGGGCAGGGAGATGGCTACACCTTC. Its protein product is CASSFGQGDGYTF.

The chain combines TRBV5-1 with TRBJ2-1; D gene uncertain. Trimming stripped 0 bases from V and 15 bases from J, with 10 bases between. This CDR3 contains 11 residues. Germline CDR1 reads SGHRS; CDR2 reads YFSETQ. CDR3 loop: CASSLETQRFF. The CDR3 DNA reads TGCGCCAGCAGCTTGGAGACACAACGGTTCTTC. The full variable domain, completed using reference TRBV5-1 and TRBJ2-1, is KAGVTQTPRYLIKTRGQQVTLSCSPISGHRSVSWYQQTPGQGLQFLFEYFSETQRNKGNFPGRFSGRQFSNSRSEMNVSTLELGDSALYLCASSLETQRFFGPGTRLTVL.

V gene TRBV29-1 combines with J gene TRBJ1-1; D may be TRBD1 (5 bases). Trimming removed 1 base at V and 5 bases at J, with 14 bases between. The CDR3 contains 14 residues. Germline lookup yields CDR1 SQVTM and CDR2 ANQGSEA. The CDR3 sequence: CSVEGGGSWTEAFF. The DNA for the CDR3 is TGCAGCGTTGAAGGGGGGGGGTCGTGGACTGAAGCTTTCTTT.

The V call is TRBV11-3, the J call TRBJ2-7; 8 positions match TRBD2. Germline assignment: CDR1 SGHNT and CDR2 YENEEA. J lost 5 bases, V lost 4 bases, and 13 bases had no gene match. CDR3 length: 16 residues. DNA for the CDR3: TGTGCCAGCAGCTACGGACTAGCAACGGGAACAGACGAGCAGTACTTC. Protein sequence: CASSYGLATGTDEQYF. Variable domain in full (rest from reference TRBV11-3 and TRBJ2-7): EAGVVQSPRYKIIEKKQPVAFWCNPISGHNTLYWYLQNLGQGPELLIRYENEEAVDDSQLPKDRFSAERLKGVDSTLKIQPAELGDSAVYLCASSYGLATGTDEQYFGPGTRLTVT.

By sample fraction, this clone is medium-sized (0.01 to 0.1%). The genes are TRBV3-1 (or the pseudogene TRBV3-2) and TRBJ2-6; D is unclear. Germline-derived CDR1 and CDR2 are LGHDT and YNNKEL (reference sequence). V was trimmed by 0 bases and J by 0 bases, leaving 3 bases between them. The CDR3 sequence is 15 residues long. CDR3 nucleotide sequence: TGTGCCAGCAGCCAAGACAGCTCTGGGGCCAACGTCCTGACTTTC. This encodes CASSQDSSGANVLTF.

V is TRBV5-1 and J is TRBJ1-6, with D unresolved. There are 17 residues in the CDR3. CDR1 and CDR2 from the germline V gene are SGHRS and YFSETQ. Deletions cut 0 bases from V and 1 base from J, with 11 bases between. CDR3 sequence (DNA): TGCGCCAGCAGCTTGGAGGCCGGCAGTTCCTATAATTCACCCCTCCACTTT. This codes for CASSLEAGSSYNSPLHF.

This chain links TRBV7-2 with TRBJ2-7; D tentatively reads TRBD1 or TRBD2 (5 bases each). Trimming took 4 bases from V and 3 from J, leaving 19 bases between them. CDR1 SGHTA and CDR2 FQGNSA come from the germline V gene. The CDR3 is 16 residues long. CDR3 loop: CASSSGTLPLFYEQYF. CDR3 DNA: TGTGCCAGCAGCTCCGGGACCTTACCTCTCTTCTACGAGCAGTACTTC.

The chain links TRBV28 to TRBJ2-1; 8 bases align to TRBD1. Unmatched junction bases numbered 17, after V lost 7 bases and J lost 9 bases. The CDR3 spans 16 residues. Germline V lookup: CDR1 MDHEN, CDR2 SYDVKM. CDR3 sequence: CASIPTGGQGLREQFF. The CDR3 DNA reads as TGTGCCAGCATCCCGACCGGAGGACAGGGTCTCCGTGAGCAGTTCTTC.

This clone was picked up one time. The chain carries TRBV7-9 and TRBJ2-7; TRBD2 matches at 15 bases. The CDR3 loop spans 19 amino acids. The V segment lost 5 bases and the J segment 1 base; nucleotides outside the gene matches: 12. Germline V gives CDR1 SEHNR, CDR2 FQNEAQ (reference sequence). The CDR3 sequence: CASSLTGTSGRLNSYEQYF. CDR3 sequence (DNA): TGTGCCAGCAGCCTGACCGGGACTAGCGGGAGGTTAAATTCCTACGAGCAGTACTTC. The full variable domain, in which reference TRBV7-9 and TRBJ2-7 provide the parts outside the CDR3, is DTGVSQNPRHKITKRGQNVTFRCDPISEHNRLYWYRQTLGQGPEFLTYFQNEAQLEKSRLLSDRFSAERPKGSFSTLEIQRTEQGDSAMYLCASSLTGTSGRLNSYEQYFGPGTRLTVT.

The chain uses TRBV29-1 and TRBJ1-1; 9 bases agree with TRBD1. Germline trimming cut 7 bases from V and 6 bases from J; bases unmatched to any gene: 6. There are 12 residues in the CDR3. The germline V gene has CDR1 SQVTM and CDR2 ANQGSEA. The DNA for the CDR3 is TGCAGCGCCGACAGGGGGGTTCCTGAAGCTTTCTTT. Its protein is CSADRGVPEAFF.

The chain is built from TRBV6-4 and TRBJ2-1, with a possible D match to TRBD2 (6 bases). The germline V gene has CDR1 MRHNA and CDR2 SNTAGT. The V gene lost 5 bases and the J gene lost 9 bases, with 14 bases spanning the gap. The CDR3 has 13 amino acids. The DNA for the CDR3 is TGTGCCAGCAGTCCAGGAGTCGGGGGTGAGCAGTTCTTC. As protein: CASSPGVGGEQFF.

The rearrangement links TRBV5-8 to TRBJ2-5; D is unclear. The germline V and J ends were trimmed by 1 base and 3 bases, with 4 bases remaining between them. The CDR3 length is 12 residues. Germline V gene lookup returns CDR1 SGHTS and CDR2 YDEGEE. CDR3 sequence (DNA): TGTGCCAGCAGCTTGATTGAAGAGACCCAGTACTTC. This codes for CASSLIEETQYF.

V and J are TRBV27 and TRBJ2-5; TRBD1 matches at 10 bases. After removal of 3 bases from V and 7 bases from J, the junction contained 2 bases not matched to a gene. The CDR3 loop spans 13 amino acids. Germline V gene data show CDR1 as MNHEY and CDR2 as SMNVEV (reference sequence). CDR3 residues: CASSFRDRGTQYF. The CDR3 region has the DNA TGTGCCAGCAGTTTCCGGGACAGGGGGACCCAGTACTTC.

The J gene is TRBJ1-3, the V gene TRBV19; 9 positions match TRBD1. The V and J ends lost 10 bases and 0 bases, in that order; junction bases with no gene match: 10. Per germline, CDR1 LNHDA and CDR2 SQIVND (reference sequence). This CDR3 region has 16 residues. The CDR3 coding sequence is TGTGCCACAACGCAACCGGGACAGGGCTCTGGAAACACCATATATTTT. Its protein product is CATTQPGQGSGNTIYF.

This chain links TRBV13 with TRBJ2-5; TRBD2 aligns across 10 bases. This CDR3 comprises 19 residues. The V gene's germline CDR1 is PRHDT and CDR2 FYEKMQ (reference sequence). V lost 2 bases to trimming and J lost 0 bases; unmatched junction nucleotides: 12. The CDR3: CASSLLPPVAGGDQETQYF. The CDR3 DNA reads as TGTGCCAGCAGCTTATTGCCGCCAGTAGCGGGAGGCGACCAAGAGACCCAGTACTTC.

In its sample, this clone ranks as medium-sized (0.01 to 0.1%). The sample carries other DNA sequences with the same CDR3. This sequence joins TRBV7-8 and TRBJ2-2; the D gene is possibly TRBD2 (6 bases). Deletions cut 0 bases from V and 5 bases from J, with 10 bases between. The CDR3 has 15 amino acids. The V gene's germline CDR1 is SGHVS and CDR2 FQNEAQ. The CDR3 spells CASSLAGGGTGELFF. For the CDR3, the DNA is TGTGCCAGCAGCTTAGCGGGAGGAGGAACCGGGGAGCTGTTTTTT.

The chain is built from TRBV28 and TRBJ2-7, with 8 bases identical to TRBD2. With 2 bases clipped from V and 3 bases from J, the junction kept 9 bases outside the gene matches. CDR3 length: 16 amino acids. Germline CDR1 and CDR2: MDHEN and SYDVKM. The CDR3 DNA follows: TGTGCCAGCAGTTTAGGGTCGCGCGGGAGGATCTACGAGCAGTACTTC. Amino acid sequence: CASSLGSRGRIYEQYF.

J is TRBJ2-7 and V is TRBV30, with D maybe TRBD1 (6 bases). The V end was cut by 0 bases, the J end by 1 base, with 22 bases between. The CDR3 is 18 residues long. The germline gives CDR1 GTSNPN, CDR2 SVGIG (reference sequence). The CDR3 here is CAWSVRFGGPESSYEQYF. The CDR3 bases are TGTGCCTGGAGTGTACGTTTTGGGGGCCCGGAGAGTTCCTACGAGCAGTACTTC.

This CDR3 is CASSMGQGRETQYF. Here the CDR3 DNA reads TGTGCCAGTAGTATGGGACAGGGCAGAGAGACCCAGTACTTC. The genes are TRBV19 and TRBJ2-5; 9 nucleotides agree with TRBD1. The CDR3 is 14 residues long. Germline loops: CDR1 LNHDA, CDR2 SQIVND (reference sequence). V gave up 3 bases and J gave up 4 bases; unmatched junction bases: 3.

V and J are TRBV7-9 and TRBJ2-4; TRBD1 matches 10 bases. CDR3 length equals 18 residues. CDR1 is SEHNR and CDR2 is FQNEAQ in the germline V gene (reference sequence). V was clipped by 4 bases and J by 1 base; unmatched bases: 10. CDR3 coding DNA: TGTGCCAGCAGCTCCCGGGACAGGGGAGGTGAGGCCAAAAACATTCAGTACTTC. Its translation: CASSSRDRGGEAKNIQYF.

The gene calls are TRBV3-1 (or the pseudogene TRBV3-2) and TRBJ2-1; 8 nucleotides agree with TRBD2. The CDR3 covers 15 residues. In germline, CDR1 is LGHDT, CDR2 YNNKEL (reference sequence). J was trimmed by 6 bases and V by 4 bases; bases with no gene match: 8. In DNA, the CDR3 is TGTGCCAGCAGCCTTACCGGGACTAGTACCAATGAGCAGTTCTTC. It is translated as CASSLTGTSTNEQFF.

The chain couples TRBV5-1 to TRBJ2-5; 7 nucleotides line up with TRBD1. After removal of 2 bases from V and 1 base from J, the junction contained 5 bases not matched to a gene. CDR3 length equals 15 residues. Germline CDR1 SGHRS, CDR2 YFSETQ. The DNA for the CDR3 is TGCGCCAGCAGCTTCACAGGGGCCTCCCAAGAGACCCAGTACTTC. Translation gives CASSFTGASQETQYF.

This chain links TRBV24-1 with TRBJ2-5, with a possible D match to TRBD1 (6 bases). The CDR3 spans 13 residues. From germline, CDR1 is KGHDR and CDR2 SFDVKD. Trimming took off 5 bases at V and 5 bases at J, with 11 bases between the two ends. CDR3 residues: CATSGGGFETQYF. The CDR3 region has the DNA TGTGCCACCAGTGGAGGGGGTTTCGAGACCCAGTACTTC.

The J gene is TRBJ1-2, the V gene TRBV10-3; D gene unclear. The CDR3 runs 12 residues. Deletions cut 5 bases from V and 4 bases from J, with 8 bases between. Germline lookup yields CDR1 ENHRY and CDR2 SYGVKD. CDR3 loop: CAISRERYGYTF. CDR3 coding DNA: TGTGCCATCAGTAGAGAACGCTATGGCTACACCTTC.